This T cell receptor (beta chain) was captured by sequencing in a study of blood T cell repertoires in COVID-19. This table comes from immunoSEQ multiplex PCR, and its TCRdb copy is limited to in-frame clones, with some not included. The table shows some 180,000 clones, with roughly 85% occurring only once. This CDR3 region has 13 residues. The V and J ends lost 3 bases and 3 bases respectively, with 8 bases between them. Germline values: CDR1 MNHEY, CDR2 SVGEGT. This sequence was found in a man between 60 and 70 years old with active or convalescent COVID-19. The chain carries TRBV6-2 or TRBV6-3 and TRBJ1-2; possible D gene TRBD1, 5 bases. Specimen: peripheral blood. CDR3 protein: CASSYRGYYGYTF. CDR3 bases: TGTGCCAGCAGTTATCGGGGGTACTATGGCTACACCTTC.